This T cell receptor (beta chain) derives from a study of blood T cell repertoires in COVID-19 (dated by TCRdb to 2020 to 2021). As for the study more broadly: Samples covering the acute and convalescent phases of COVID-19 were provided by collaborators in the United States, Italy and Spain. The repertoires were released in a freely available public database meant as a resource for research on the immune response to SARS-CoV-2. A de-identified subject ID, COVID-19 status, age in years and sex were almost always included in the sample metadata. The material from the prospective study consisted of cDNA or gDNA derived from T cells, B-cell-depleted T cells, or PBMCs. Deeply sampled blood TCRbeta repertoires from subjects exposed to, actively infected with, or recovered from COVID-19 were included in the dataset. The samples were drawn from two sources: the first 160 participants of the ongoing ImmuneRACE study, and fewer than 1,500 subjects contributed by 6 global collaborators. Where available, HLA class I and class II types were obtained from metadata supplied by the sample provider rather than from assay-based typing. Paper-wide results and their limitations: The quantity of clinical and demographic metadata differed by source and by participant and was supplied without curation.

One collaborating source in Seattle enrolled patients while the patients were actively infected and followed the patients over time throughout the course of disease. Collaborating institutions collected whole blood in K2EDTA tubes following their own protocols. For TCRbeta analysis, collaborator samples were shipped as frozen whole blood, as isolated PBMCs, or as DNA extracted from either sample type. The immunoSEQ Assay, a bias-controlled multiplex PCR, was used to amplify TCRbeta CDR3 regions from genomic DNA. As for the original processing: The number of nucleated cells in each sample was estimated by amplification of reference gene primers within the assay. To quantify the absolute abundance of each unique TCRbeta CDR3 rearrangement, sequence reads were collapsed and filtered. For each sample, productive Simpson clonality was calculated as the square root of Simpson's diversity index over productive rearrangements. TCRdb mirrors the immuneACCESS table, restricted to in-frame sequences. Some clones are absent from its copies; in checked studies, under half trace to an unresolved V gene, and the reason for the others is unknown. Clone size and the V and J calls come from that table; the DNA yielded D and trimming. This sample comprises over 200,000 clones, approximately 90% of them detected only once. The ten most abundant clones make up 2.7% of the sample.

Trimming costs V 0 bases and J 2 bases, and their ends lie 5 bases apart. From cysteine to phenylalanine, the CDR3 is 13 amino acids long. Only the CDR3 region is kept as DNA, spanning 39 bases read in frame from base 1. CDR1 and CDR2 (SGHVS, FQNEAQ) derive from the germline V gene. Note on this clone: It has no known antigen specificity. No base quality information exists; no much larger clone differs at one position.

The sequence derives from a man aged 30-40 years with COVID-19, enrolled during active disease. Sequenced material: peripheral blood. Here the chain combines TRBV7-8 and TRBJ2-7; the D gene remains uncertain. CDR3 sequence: CASSLAGTYEQYF. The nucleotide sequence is TGTGCCAGCAGCTTAGCTGGCACCTACGAGCAGTACTTC.